The clone carrying this T cell receptor beta chain was found a few times. The target antigen is unknown. Individual cDNA molecules in this library carried unique molecular identifiers. TCRdb itself ran the RACE reads through MiXCR, one entry per CDR3 protein. This table has tens of thousands of distinct CDR3 sequences, around a tenth appearing once. Time point in this sample: patch test 1, 2 weeks after DPC sensitization. Sample treatment: therapeutic diphenylcyclopropenone sensitization with weekly scalp DPC. This specimen comes from a study of human T cells and chemical hapten exposure. Study at large: Investigators sensitized around 2 cm by around 2 cm of upper inner arm skin with 2% DPC.

Points from the study as a whole: Because all patients had alopecia, their immune responses might differ from healthy ones.

The CDR3 runs 14 residues. In germline, CDR1 is MNHEY, CDR2 SMNVEV (reference sequence). Between the trimmed V and J ends, which lost 5 bases and 2 bases, there was a span of 12 bases. The sequences come from whole blood, collected in connection with sensitization to the hapten diphenylcyclopropenone (DPC). This receptor was taken from a woman between 50 and 59 years old with alopecia areata. Some clones in this sample may be carry-over from other donors' samples. The chain is built from TRBV27 and TRBJ2-5; TRBD1 might be the D (7 bases). The CDR3 sequence is CASSPRDRQETQYF. The CDR3 DNA is TGTGCCAGCAGTCCGCGGGACAGACAAGAGACCCAGTACTTC.